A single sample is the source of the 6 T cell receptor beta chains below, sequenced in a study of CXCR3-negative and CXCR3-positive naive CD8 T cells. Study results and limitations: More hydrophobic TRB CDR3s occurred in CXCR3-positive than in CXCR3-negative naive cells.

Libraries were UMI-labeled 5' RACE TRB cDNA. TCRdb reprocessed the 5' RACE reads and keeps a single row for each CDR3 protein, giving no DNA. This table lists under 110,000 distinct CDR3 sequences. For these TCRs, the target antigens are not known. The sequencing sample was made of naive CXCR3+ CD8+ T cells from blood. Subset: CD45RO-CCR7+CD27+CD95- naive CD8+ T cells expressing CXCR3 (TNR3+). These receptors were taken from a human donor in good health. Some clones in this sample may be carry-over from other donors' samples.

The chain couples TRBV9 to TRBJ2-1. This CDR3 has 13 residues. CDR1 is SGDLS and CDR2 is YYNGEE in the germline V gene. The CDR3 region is CASSVDGFDEQFF.

CDR3: CASTQVGQTSGANVLTF. The V call is TRBV7-6, the J call TRBJ2-6. The CDR3 is made up of 17 amino acids. Germline V CDR1 and CDR2: SGHVS, FNYEAQ.

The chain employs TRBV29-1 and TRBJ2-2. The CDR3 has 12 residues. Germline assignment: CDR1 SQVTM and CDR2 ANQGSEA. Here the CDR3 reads CSVVADTGELFF.

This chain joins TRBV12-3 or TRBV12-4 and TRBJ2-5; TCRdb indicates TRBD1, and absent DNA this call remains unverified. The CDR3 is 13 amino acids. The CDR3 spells CASRARGQETQYF.

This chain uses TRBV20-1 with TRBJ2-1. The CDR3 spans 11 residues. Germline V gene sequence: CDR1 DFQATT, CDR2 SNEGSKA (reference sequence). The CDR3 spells CSARTVNEQFF.

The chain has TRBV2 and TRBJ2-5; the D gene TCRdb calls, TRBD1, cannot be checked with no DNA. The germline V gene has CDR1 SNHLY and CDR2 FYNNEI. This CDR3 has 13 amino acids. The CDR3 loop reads CASSDRAEETQYF.